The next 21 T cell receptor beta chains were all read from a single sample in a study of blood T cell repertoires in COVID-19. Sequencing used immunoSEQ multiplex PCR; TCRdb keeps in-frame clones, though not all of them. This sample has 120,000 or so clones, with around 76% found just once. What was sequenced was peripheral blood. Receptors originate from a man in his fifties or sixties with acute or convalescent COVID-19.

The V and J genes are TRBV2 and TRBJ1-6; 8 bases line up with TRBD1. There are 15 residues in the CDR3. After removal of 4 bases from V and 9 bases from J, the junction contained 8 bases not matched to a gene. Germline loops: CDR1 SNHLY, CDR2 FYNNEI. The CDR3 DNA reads TGTGCCAGCAGTGTCCGTCAGGGGGCAGGTTCACCCCTCCACTTT. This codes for CASSVRQGAGSPLHF.

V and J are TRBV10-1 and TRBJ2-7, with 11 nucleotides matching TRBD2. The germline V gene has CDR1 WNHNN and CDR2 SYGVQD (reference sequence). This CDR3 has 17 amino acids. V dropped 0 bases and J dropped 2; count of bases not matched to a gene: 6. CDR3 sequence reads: CASSESLTSGTPYEQYF. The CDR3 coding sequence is TGCGCCAGCAGTGAGTCCCTGACTAGCGGGACTCCCTACGAGCAGTACTTC.

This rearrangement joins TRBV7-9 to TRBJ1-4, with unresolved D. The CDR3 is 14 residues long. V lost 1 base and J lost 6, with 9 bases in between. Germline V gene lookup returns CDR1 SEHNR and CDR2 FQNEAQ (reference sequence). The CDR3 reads CASSLEFGYEKLFF. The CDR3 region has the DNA TGTGCCAGCAGCTTAGAGTTCGGGTATGAAAAACTGTTTTTT.

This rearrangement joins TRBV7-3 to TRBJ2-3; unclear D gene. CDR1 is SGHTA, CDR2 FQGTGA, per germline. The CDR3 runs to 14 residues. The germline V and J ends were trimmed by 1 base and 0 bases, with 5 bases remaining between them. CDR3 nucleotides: TGTGCCAGCAGCTTAAATCCTAGCACAGATACGCAGTATTTT. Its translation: CASSLNPSTDTQYF.

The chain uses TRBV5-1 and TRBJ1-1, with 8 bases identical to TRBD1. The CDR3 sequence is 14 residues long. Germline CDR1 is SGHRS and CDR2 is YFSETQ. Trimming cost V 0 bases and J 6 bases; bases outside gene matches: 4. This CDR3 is CASSLGQGIPEAFF. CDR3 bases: TGCGCCAGCAGCTTGGGACAGGGGATCCCTGAAGCTTTCTTT.

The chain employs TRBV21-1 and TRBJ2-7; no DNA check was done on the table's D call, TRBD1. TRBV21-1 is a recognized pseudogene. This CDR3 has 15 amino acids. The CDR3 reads CASSKTHRRAYEQYF. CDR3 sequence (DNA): TGTGCCAGCAGCAAAACGCACAGGCGCGCCTACGAGCAGTACTTC.

The CDR3 loop reads CASSFGSAGQETQYF. CDR3 coding DNA: TGTGCCAGCAGCTTCGGCTCCGCAGGTCAAGAGACCCAGTACTTC. The chain employs TRBV7-2 and TRBJ2-5; D is uncertain. CDR3 size: 15 residues. The V gene's germline CDR1 is SGHTA and CDR2 FQGNSA. V lost 3 bases and J lost 2, with 13 bases in between.

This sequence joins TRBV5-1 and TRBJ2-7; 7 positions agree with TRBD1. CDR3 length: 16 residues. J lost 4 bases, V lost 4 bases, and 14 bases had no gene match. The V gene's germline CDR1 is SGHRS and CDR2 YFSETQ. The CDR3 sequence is CASSPPLDRVEYEQYF. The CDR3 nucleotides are TGCGCCAGCAGCCCACCCCTTGACAGGGTGGAGTACGAGCAGTACTTC.

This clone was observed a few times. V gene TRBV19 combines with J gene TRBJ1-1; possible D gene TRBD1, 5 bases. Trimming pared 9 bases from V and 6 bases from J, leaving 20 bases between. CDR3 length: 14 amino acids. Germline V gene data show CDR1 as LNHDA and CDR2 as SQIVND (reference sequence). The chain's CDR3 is CASTQAGSLSEAFF. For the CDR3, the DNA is TGTGCCAGCACCCAAGCAGGGTCCCTCTCTGAAGCTTTCTTT.

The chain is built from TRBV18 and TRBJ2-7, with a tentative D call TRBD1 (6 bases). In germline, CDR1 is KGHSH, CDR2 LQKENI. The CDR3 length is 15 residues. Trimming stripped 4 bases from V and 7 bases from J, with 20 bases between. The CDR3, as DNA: TGTGCCAGCTCACATCCAACAGGGTTAATGGGGGAGCAGTACTTC. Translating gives CASSHPTGLMGEQYF. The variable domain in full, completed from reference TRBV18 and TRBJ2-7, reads NAGVMQNPRHLVRRRGQEARLRCSPMKGHSHVYWYRQLPEEGLKFMVYLQKENIIDESGMPKERFSAEFPKEGPSILRIQQVVRGDSAAYFCASSHPTGLMGEQYFGPGTRLTVT.

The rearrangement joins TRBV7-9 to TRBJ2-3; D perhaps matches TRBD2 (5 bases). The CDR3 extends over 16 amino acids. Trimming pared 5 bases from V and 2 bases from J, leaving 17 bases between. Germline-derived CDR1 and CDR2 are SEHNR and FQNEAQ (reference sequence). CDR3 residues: CASSPPGGRTTDTQYF. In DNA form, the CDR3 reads TGTGCCAGCAGCCCTCCCGGAGGACGAACCACAGATACGCAGTATTTT.

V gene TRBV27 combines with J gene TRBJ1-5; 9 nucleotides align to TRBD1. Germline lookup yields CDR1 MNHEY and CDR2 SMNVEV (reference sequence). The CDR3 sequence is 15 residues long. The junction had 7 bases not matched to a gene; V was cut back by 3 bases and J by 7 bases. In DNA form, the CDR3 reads TGTGCCAGCAGTTTTTCGACAGGGGGGGAACAGCCCCAGCATTTT. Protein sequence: CASSFSTGGEQPQHF.

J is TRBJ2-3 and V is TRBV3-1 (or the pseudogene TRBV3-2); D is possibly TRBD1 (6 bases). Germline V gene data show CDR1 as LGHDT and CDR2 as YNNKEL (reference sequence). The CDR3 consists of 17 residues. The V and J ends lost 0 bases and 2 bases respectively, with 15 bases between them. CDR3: CASSQDGAGAVTDTQYF. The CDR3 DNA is TGTGCCAGCAGCCAAGATGGGGCAGGGGCGGTCACAGATACGCAGTATTTT.

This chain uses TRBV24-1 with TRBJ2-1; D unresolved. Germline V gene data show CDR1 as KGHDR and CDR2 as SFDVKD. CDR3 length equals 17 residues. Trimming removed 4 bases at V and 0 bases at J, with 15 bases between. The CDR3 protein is CATSEPLQSSSYNEQFF. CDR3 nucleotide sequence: TGTGCCACCAGTGAACCTCTACAGAGTAGCTCCTACAATGAGCAGTTCTTC.

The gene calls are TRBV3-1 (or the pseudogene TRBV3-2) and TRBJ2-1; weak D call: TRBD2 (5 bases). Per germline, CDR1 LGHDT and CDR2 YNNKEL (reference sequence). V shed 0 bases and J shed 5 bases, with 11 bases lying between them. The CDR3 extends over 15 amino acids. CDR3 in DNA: TGTGCCAGCAGCCAAGATGACCTAGCCAACAATGAGCAGTTCTTC. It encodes CASSQDDLANNEQFF.

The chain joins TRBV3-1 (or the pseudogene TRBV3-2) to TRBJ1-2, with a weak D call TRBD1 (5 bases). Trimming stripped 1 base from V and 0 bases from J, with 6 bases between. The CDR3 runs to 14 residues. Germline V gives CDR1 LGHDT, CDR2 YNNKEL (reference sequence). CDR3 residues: CASSQAQANYGYTF. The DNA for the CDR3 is TGTGCCAGCAGCCAAGCACAGGCTAACTATGGCTACACCTTC.

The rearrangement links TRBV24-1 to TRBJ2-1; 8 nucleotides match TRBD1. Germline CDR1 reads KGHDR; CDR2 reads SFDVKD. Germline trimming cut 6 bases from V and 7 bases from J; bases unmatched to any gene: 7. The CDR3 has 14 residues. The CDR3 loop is CATSRTGTRNEQFF. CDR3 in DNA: TGTGCCACCAGTCGGACAGGGACAAGGAATGAGCAGTTCTTC.

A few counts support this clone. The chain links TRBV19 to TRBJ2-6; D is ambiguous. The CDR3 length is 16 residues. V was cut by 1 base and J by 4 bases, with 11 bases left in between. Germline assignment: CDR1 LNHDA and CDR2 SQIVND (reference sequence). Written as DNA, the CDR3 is TGTGCCAGTAGTATAGGACTCCGCACCGGGGCCAACGTCCTGACTTTC. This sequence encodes CASSIGLRTGANVLTF.

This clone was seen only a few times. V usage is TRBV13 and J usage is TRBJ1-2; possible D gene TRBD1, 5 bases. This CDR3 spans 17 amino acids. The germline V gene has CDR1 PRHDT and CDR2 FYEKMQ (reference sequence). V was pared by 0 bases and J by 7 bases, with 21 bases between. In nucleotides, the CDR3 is TGTGCCAGCAGCTTAGGCCTAGAGTTTCCGGGGGTCATTGGCTACACCTTC. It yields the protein CASSLGLEFPGVIGYTF.

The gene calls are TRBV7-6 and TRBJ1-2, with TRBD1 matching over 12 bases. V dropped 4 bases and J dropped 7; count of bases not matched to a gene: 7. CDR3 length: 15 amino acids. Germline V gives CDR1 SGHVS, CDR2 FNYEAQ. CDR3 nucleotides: TGTGCCAGCAGCTCAAGAGCGGGACAGGGGGCTGGCTACACCTTC. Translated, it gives CASSSRAGQGAGYTF.

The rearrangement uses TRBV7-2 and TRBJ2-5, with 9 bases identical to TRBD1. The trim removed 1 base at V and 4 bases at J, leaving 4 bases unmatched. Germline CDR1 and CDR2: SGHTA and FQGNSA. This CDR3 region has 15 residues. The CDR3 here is CASSLDRGRGETQYF. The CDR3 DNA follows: TGTGCCAGCAGCTTAGACAGGGGGCGCGGAGAGACCCAGTACTTC.